Below, 2 T cell receptor beta chains from the same sample are listed, as sequenced in a study of T cell repertoires in cytomegalovirus infection. TCRdb ran MiXCR on the reads and lists one entry per CDR3 protein. The top ten clones hold under 2% of a sample with approximately 250,000 distinct CDR3 sequences, about 12% of them seen once. The sequencing input was PBMCs. The receptor source for this set is a human donor in good health (CMV status not recorded). Some clones in this sample may be carry-over from other donors' samples.

V is TRBV7-9 and J is TRBJ2-1; TRBD2 matches at 16 bases. V lost 5 bases and J lost 0; bases outside the gene matches: 4. CDR1 is SEHNR and CDR2 is FQNEAQ in the germline V gene (reference sequence). The CDR3 has 18 amino acids. In DNA form, the CDR3 reads TGTGCCAGCAGCGGGGGACTAGCGGGGGGGAGCTCCTACAATGAGCAGTTCTTC. Protein sequence: CASSGGLAGGSSYNEQFF. The full variable domain, rest sourced from reference TRBV7-9 and TRBJ2-1, is DTGVSQNPRHKITKRGQNVTFRCDPISEHNRLYWYRQTLGQGPEFLTYFQNEAQLEKSRLLSDRFSAERPKGSFSTLEIQRTEQGDSAMYLCASSGGLAGGSSYNEQFFGPGTRLTVL.

The V call is TRBV29-1, the J call TRBJ2-3, with D perhaps matching TRBD1 (5 bases). Trimming took off 2 bases at V and 0 bases at J, with 12 bases between the two ends. The CDR3 runs to 15 residues. Germline V gives CDR1 SQVTM, CDR2 ANQGSEA. As DNA, the CDR3 is TGCAGCGTTGAAACAGGACGGCGTAGCACAGATACGCAGTATTTT. It codes for CSVETGRRSTDTQYF.